The present TCR beta chain was sequenced within a study of blood T cell repertoires in COVID-19. This CDR3 is 12 amino acids long. CDR1 SGHAT and CDR2 FQNNGV come from the germline V gene. V dropped 5 bases and J dropped 6 bases, with 10 bases sitting between them. The recovered donors of Cohort 3 showed two negative PCRs, clearance, or symptom resolution. Using immunoSEQ multiplex PCR, the repertoire was profiled, and TCRdb retains in-frame clones only, with some absent. The repertoire has some 250,000 clones, 75% to 90% of them found once; the top ten carry 1.9%. The sequencing sample was made of PBMCs or T cells enriched from blood (not recorded which). The source of this sequence is a woman in her forties or fifties who had recovered from COVID-19. V is TRBV11-2 and J is TRBJ1-2; tentatively, D is TRBD1 (5 bases). CDR3 sequence reads: CASSAGFDGYTF. CDR3 nucleotide sequence: TGTGCCAGCAGCGCAGGGTTCGATGGCTACACCTTC.